The rows below give T cell receptor beta chains drawn from one sample of a study of T cells and copy number aberrations in small-cell lung cancer. Clones were read by immunoSEQ multiplex PCR, and TCRdb kept only the in-frame ones, dropping some. The sample records several thousand clones, roughly 82% being singletons. Specimen: normal tissue next to the tumor. These receptors were obtained from a woman between 50 and 59 years old with small cell lung cancer. The CDR3 runs from the conserved cysteine through the conserved F or W. Each record gives: CDR3 protein, J gene, V gene.

CASSFRVMDEQYF | TRBJ2-7 | TRBV7-9
CASRPRFTGELFF | TRBJ2-2 | TRBV6-6
CASSLVAWASNEQFF | TRBJ2-1 | TRBV5-6
CAWSVYGVAGTYNEQFF | TRBJ2-1 | TRBV30
CASSLDGTAGHGYTF | TRBJ1-2 | TRBV5-1
CASSEIGGGDYGYTF | TRBJ1-2 | TRBV6-1
CATSREPPGLAVTDTQYF | TRBJ2-3 | TRBV15
CASSFKMGQAISGANVLTF | TRBJ2-6 | TRBV27
CASSTLRDFSQETQYF | TRBJ2-5 | TRBV7-6
CASSDTASGHNEQFF | TRBJ2-1 | TRBV6-4
CAWSGRVPQPQHF | TRBJ1-5 | TRBV30
CASSASDRGFTDTQYF | TRBJ2-3 | TRBV5-1
CAKLTPVPVRFF | TRBJ2-1 | TRBV19
CAWSQGDRVDTEAFF | TRBJ1-1 | TRBV30
CASSRGTGGSGGYTF | TRBJ1-2 | TRBV2
CASRGDRAGDTQYF | TRBJ2-3 | TRBV6-5
CASSQTGTDGYTF | TRBJ1-2 | TRBV7-9
CAWNDLGVHGYTF | TRBJ1-2 | TRBV30
CASRYYGSTNEKLFF | TRBJ1-4 | TRBV5-6
CASSITGLDSVQYF | TRBJ2-7 | TRBV19
CASSQSRTGSFYEQYF | TRBJ2-7 | TRBV4-1
CASSHGTFGNTIYF | TRBJ1-3 | TRBV14
CASSVGLQETQYF | TRBJ2-5 | TRBV5-6
CASSNPGLAGADTQYF | TRBJ2-3 | TRBV25-1
CASSRDRGTYEQYF | TRBJ2-7 | TRBV5-1
CASSSKTGLMGTEAFF | TRBJ1-1 | TRBV27
CASSLGSGGYNEQFF | TRBJ2-1 | TRBV7-2
CASQYGSGDEQFF | TRBJ2-1 | TRBV2
CASSSEGSYAAYEQYF | TRBJ2-7 | TRBV13
CASSRLVNGELFF | TRBJ2-2 | TRBV11-2
CASRSGGWGQFF | TRBJ2-1 | TRBV6-1
CASSWGTLEKFF | TRBJ2-1 | TRBV5-1
CASSWGGETQYF | TRBJ2-5 | TRBV19
CAIQPAGTTDTQYF | TRBJ2-3 | TRBV10-3
CASSRTSAGHDEQFF | TRBJ2-1 | TRBV18
CAVNRGEGNQPQHF | TRBJ1-5 | TRBV28
CASSLLAGGNTGELFF | TRBJ2-2 | TRBV5-1
CASSAPDRGSETQYF | TRBJ2-5 | TRBV19
CASTSAGASYNEQFF | TRBJ2-1 | TRBV5-1
CASSLTNTGTSGRNEQFF | TRBJ2-1 | TRBV5-1
CASSEATGTGGGEAFF | TRBJ1-1 | TRBV6-1
CASSQDPAGTSTDTQYF | TRBJ2-3 | TRBV14
CASSLALFSETQYF | TRBJ2-5 | TRBV7-8
CASSLGATGGSETQYF | TRBJ2-5 | TRBV5-1